This T cell receptor beta chain was obtained from a study of CD8+CD57+ T cells in acquired aplastic anemia. The overall study: Mean read depth for CD4+ cells from healthy donors was 9 million to 13 million. Regarding the study as a whole: Patients did not significantly differ from controls in CD8+ Simpson's diversity.

V was clipped by 3 bases and J by 1 base, with 19 bases between them. The CDR3 runs 18 residues. The germline gives CDR1 ENHRY, CDR2 SYGVKD. Genomic DNA provided the template from which TCR beta VDJ and CDR3 profiles were obtained. TCRdb itself ran the reads through MiXCR, one entry per CDR3 protein. The sample lists about 210,000 distinct CDR3 sequences, 34% occurring once. This clonotype occurred many times. Its antigen is unknown. Sample: sorted CD4+, CD8+, or CD8+CD57+ T cells (not recorded which) from PBMCs. The sequence derives from a human donor in good health, serving as a control. The rearrangement links TRBV10-3 to TRBJ1-3, with a weak D call TRBD1 (6 bases). CDR3 amino acids: CAISDVGAGRLSGNTIYF. Here the CDR3 DNA reads TGTGCCATCAGTGATGTGGGGGCAGGGAGGTTGTCTGGAAACACCATATATTTT.